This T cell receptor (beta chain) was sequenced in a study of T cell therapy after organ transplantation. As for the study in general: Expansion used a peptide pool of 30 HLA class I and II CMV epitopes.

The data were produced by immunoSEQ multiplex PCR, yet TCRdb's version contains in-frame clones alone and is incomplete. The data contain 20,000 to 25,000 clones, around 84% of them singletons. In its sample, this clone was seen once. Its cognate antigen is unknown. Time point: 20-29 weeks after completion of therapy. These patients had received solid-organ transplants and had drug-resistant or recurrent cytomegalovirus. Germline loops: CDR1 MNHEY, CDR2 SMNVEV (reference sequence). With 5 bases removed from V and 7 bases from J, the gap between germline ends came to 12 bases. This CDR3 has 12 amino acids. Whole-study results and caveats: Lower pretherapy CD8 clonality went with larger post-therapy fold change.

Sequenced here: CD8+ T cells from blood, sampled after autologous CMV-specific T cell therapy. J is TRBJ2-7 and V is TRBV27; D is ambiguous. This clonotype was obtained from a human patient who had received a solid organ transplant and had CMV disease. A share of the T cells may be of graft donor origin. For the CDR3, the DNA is TGTGCCAGCAGTCCCTCAGGACGGGAGCAGTACTTC. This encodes CASSPSGREQYF.